A selection of T cell receptor beta chains follows, all from one sample in a study of blood T cell repertoires in COVID-19. Sequencing used immunoSEQ multiplex PCR; TCRdb keeps in-frame clones, though not all of them. The top ten clones hold around a tenth of a sample with around 80,000 clones, 65% to 90% of them seen once. Sequenced material: peripheral blood. These receptors all come from a middle-aged man with COVID-19, enrolled during active disease. Both conserved end residues are part of each CDR3. Fields, in order: D gene, J gene, clone size, V gene, CDR3 protein, CDR3 DNA. D genes are given only for firm matches. Part of the rows lack a size; the others show once, few, many or a class for expanded clones.

>.|TRBJ1-6|.|TRBV5-1
CASSLVRDSPLHF
TGCGCCAGCAGCTTGGTCAGGGATTCACCCCTCCACTTT
>TRBD2|TRBJ2-5|once|TRBV5-1
CASCTAGSQETQYF
TGCGCCAGCTGTACAGCGGGATCTCAAGAGACCCAGTACTTC
>.|TRBJ2-5|.|TRBV2
CASSEPGETQYF
TGTGCCAGCAGTGAACCAGGGGAGACCCAGTACTTC
>TRBD1|TRBJ2-7|.|TRBV19
CASSITPGGREQYF
TGTGCCAGTAGTATCACCCCAGGGGGACGGGAGCAGTACTTC
>TRBD1|TRBJ1-2|few|TRBV19
CASSTIQGRDGYTF
TGTGCCAGTAGTACCATACAGGGGCGAGATGGCTACACCTTC
>.|TRBJ2-7|few|TRBV7-9
CASSRSTSTYEQYF
TGTGCCAGCAGCCGATCGACAAGTACCTACGAGCAGTACTTC
>TRBD1|TRBJ1-6|.|TRBV27
CASSLTGASSPLHF
TGTGCCAGCAGTTTGACAGGGGCCAGTTCACCCCTCCACTTT
>.|TRBJ1-5|.|TRBV5-6
CASSLFTGNQPQHF
TGTGCCAGCAGCTTGTTCACAGGCAATCAGCCCCAGCATTTT
>.|TRBJ1-5|.|TRBV7-8
CASSIQVTGNQPQHF
TGTGCCAGCAGCATACAGGTGACGGGCAATCAGCCCCAGCATTTT
>TRBD2|TRBJ2-7|.|TRBV3-1/TRBV3-2
CASSLAGTSGEQYF
TGTGCCAGCAGCCTCGCCGGGACTAGCGGCGAGCAGTACTTC
>TRBD2|TRBJ2-1|.|TRBV3-1/TRBV3-2
CASSQGLDTYNEQFF
TGTGCCAGCAGCCAGGGACTAGACACTTACAATGAGCAGTTCTTC
>.|TRBJ1-2|.|TRBV6-1
CASSEVAGGTYGYTF
TGTGCCAGCAGTGAAGTAGCGGGGGGGACCTATGGCTACACCTTC
>.|TRBJ2-2|.|TRBV6-5
CASSGHIRDTGELFF
TGTGCCAGCAGCGGCCATATACGGGACACCGGGGAGCTGTTTTTT
>TRBD1|TRBJ2-3|few|TRBV11-3
CASSPTGASTQYF
TGTGCCAGCAGCCCTACAGGGGCAAGCACGCAGTATTTT
>TRBD2|TRBJ2-1|.|TRBV25-1
CASSDGTSGRVMEQFF
TGTGCCAGCAGTGACGGGACTAGCGGGAGGGTCATGGAGCAGTTCTTC
>TRBD1|TRBJ1-3|.|TRBV7-9
CASGPQGAMGNTIYF
TGTGCCAGCGGACCACAGGGGGCGATGGGAAACACCATATATTTT
>.|TRBJ1-5|.|TRBV18
CASSPAGSPPQEPQHF
TGTGCCAGCTCACCGGCGGGAAGCCCCCCTCAGGAACCCCAGCATTTT
>.|TRBJ1-1|.|TRBV11-2
CASSLAQGAFF
TGTGCCAGCAGCCTGGCGCAGGGAGCTTTCTTT
>TRBD2|TRBJ2-7|few|TRBV18
CASSPGLRLSGSSYEQYF
TGTGCCAGCTCACCAGGATTGAGGCTTAGCGGGAGCTCCTACGAGCAGTACTTC
>.|TRBJ1-3|.|TRBV3-1/TRBV3-2
CASSQLTGSGNTIYF
TGTGCCAGCAGCCAACTTACAGGGTCTGGAAACACCATATATTTT
>.|TRBJ2-1|.|TRBV21-1
CASSRRTSGRDYNEQFF
TGTGCCAGCAGCAGACGGACTAGCGGGAGGGATTACAATGAGCAGTTCTTC
>.|TRBJ2-3|.|TRBV6-4
CASSVQAGTDTQYF
TGTGCCAGCAGTGTCCAGGCTGGCACAGATACGCAGTATTTT
>TRBD1|TRBJ1-1|.|TRBV29-1
CSVAGQGGVNTEAFF
TGCAGCGTTGCTGGACAGGGGGGGGTGAACACTGAAGCTTTCTTT
>.|TRBJ1-4|once|TRBV9
CASSAGYATNEKLFF
TGTGCCAGCAGCGCAGGGTATGCAACTAATGAAAAACTGTTTTTT
>TRBD2|TRBJ2-1|.|TRBV7-2
CASSLLLAGGEQFF
TGTGCCAGCAGCCTGTTACTAGCGGGAGGGGAGCAGTTCTTC
>TRBD2|TRBJ2-7|.|TRBV4-2
CASSQDPGRGRDEQYF
TGTGCCAGCAGCCAAGATCCCGGACGGGGGAGGGACGAGCAGTACTTC
>TRBD2|TRBJ2-5|.|TRBV7-9
CASSPGTTTQKVGTQYF
TGTGCCAGCAGCCCTGGGACTACCACTCAAAAAGTTGGGACCCAGTACTTC
>TRBD2|TRBJ2-1|.|TRBV7-2
CASSLGWASGRNNEQFF
TGTGCCAGCAGCTTAGGGTGGGCTAGCGGGAGGAACAATGAGCAGTTCTTC
>.|TRBJ2-6|.|TRBV5-1
CASRTSSGANVLTF
TGCGCCAGCAGAACGAGCTCTGGGGCCAACGTCCTGACTTTC
>.|TRBJ1-3|.|TRBV30
CASGQTSGNTIYF
TGTGCCTCTGGACAGACATCTGGAAACACCATATATTTT
>TRBD2|TRBJ2-1|.|TRBV5-1
CASSREGSSYNEQFF
TGCGCCAGCAGCCGGGAGGGTAGCTCCTACAATGAGCAGTTCTTC
>.|TRBJ1-1|.|TRBV2
CASSEAGGGVDTEAFF
TGTGCCAGCAGTGAAGCGGGGGGTGGCGTGGACACTGAAGCTTTCTTT
>.|TRBJ1-5|few|TRBV19
CASSPQFVNSNQPQHF
TGTGCCAGTAGTCCCCAGTTTGTGAATAGCAATCAGCCCCAGCATTTT
>.|TRBJ1-2|.|TRBV6-2/TRBV6-3
CASSRGHGYTF
TGTGCCAGCAGTCGAGGACACGGCTACACCTTC
>TRBD1|TRBJ2-5|.|TRBV4-2
CASSQFQGVGETQYF
TGTGCCAGCAGCCAGTTCCAGGGGGTAGGAGAGACCCAGTACTTC
>.|TRBJ2-7|.|TRBV7-2
CASSLASGSLYEQYF
TGTGCCAGCAGCTTAGCTAGCGGTTCTCTCTACGAGCAGTACTTC
>.|TRBJ1-3|once|TRBV19
CASSRGFVGNTIYF
TGTGCCAGTAGCCGAGGGTTCGTTGGAAACACCATATATTTT
>TRBD2|TRBJ2-1|.|TRBV7-2
CASSLGSSGIYNEQFF
TGTGCCAGCAGCTTGGGGTCTAGCGGGATTTACAATGAGCAGTTCTTC
>.|TRBJ2-3|.|TRBV5-4
CASRTTSLGTDTQYF
TGTGCCAGCAGAACGACTAGTCTCGGCACAGATACGCAGTATTTT
>TRBD1|TRBJ1-2|.|TRBV2
CASRGTGNYGYTF
TGTGCCAGCAGGGGGACAGGGAACTATGGCTACACCTTC
>TRBD2|TRBJ2-1|medium-sized|TRBV29-1
CSVLGLAGQWEQFF
TGCAGCGTCTTAGGACTAGCGGGTCAATGGGAGCAGTTCTTC
>TRBD1|TRBJ1-6|.|TRBV6-1
CASSDRPGQGVSPLHF
TGTGCCAGCAGTGATCGTCCCGGACAGGGAGTTTCACCCCTCCACTTT
>.|TRBJ2-2|.|TRBV7-3
CASSPQGPNTGELFF
TGTGCCAGCAGCCCCCAGGGGCCGAACACCGGGGAGCTGTTTTTT
>.|TRBJ1-2|once|TRBV29-1
CSVEQGNYGYTF
TGCAGCGTTGAACAGGGAAACTATGGCTACACCTTC
>.|TRBJ2-7|.|TRBV11-2
CASSLGPGRPYEQYF
TGTGCCAGCAGCTTAGGGCCCGGGAGACCCTACGAGCAGTACTTC
>TRBD1|TRBJ1-2|.|TRBV29-1
CSVGVQGGGYTF
TGCAGCGTTGGGGTACAGGGGGGAGGCTACACCTTC
>.|TRBJ1-1|once|TRBV19
CASSIGAWDTEAFF
TGTGCCAGTAGTATAGGGGCTTGGGACACTGAAGCTTTCTTT
>TRBD1|TRBJ1-1|few|TRBV5-5
CAGGDRPNTEAFF
TGTGCCGGGGGGGACAGGCCGAACACTGAAGCTTTCTTT
>TRBD2|TRBJ2-4|once|TRBV7-8
CASSLNAGEGYIQYF
TGTGCCAGCAGCTTGAATGCGGGAGAGGGGTACATTCAGTACTTC
>TRBD1|TRBJ1-1|once|TRBV19
CASSIGDSLTEAFF
TGTGCCAGTAGTATAGGGGACAGTCTCACTGAAGCTTTCTTT
>.|TRBJ1-1|.|TRBV29-1
CSGYEGGSEAFF
TGCAGCGGCTACGAGGGGGGGTCCGAAGCTTTCTTT
>.|TRBJ2-3|.|TRBV28
CASSTQGYGTDTQYF
TGTGCCAGCAGTACTCAGGGGTATGGCACAGATACGCAGTATTTT
>.|TRBJ2-3|.|TRBV15
CATSRVPATDTQYF
TGTGCCACCAGCAGAGTTCCTGCTACGGATACGCAGTATTTT
>TRBD1|TRBJ1-2|.|TRBV5-1
CASSLRDRGQGYTF
TGCGCCAGCAGCCTCCGGGACAGGGGGCAAGGCTACACCTTC